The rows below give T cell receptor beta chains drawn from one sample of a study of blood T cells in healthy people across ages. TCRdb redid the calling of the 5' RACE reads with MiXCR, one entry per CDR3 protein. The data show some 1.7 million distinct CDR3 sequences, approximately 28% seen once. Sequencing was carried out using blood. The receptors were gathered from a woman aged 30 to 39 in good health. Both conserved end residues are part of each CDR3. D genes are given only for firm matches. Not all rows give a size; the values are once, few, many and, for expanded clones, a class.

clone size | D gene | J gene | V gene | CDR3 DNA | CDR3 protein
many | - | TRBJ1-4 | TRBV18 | TGTGCCAGCAGCCCTCCGGGTGGAGGCGAAAAACTGTTTTTT | CASSPPGGGEKLFF
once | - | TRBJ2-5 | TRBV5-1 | TGCGCCAGCCATCCATGGGGCGGAGAGACCCAGTACTTC | CASHPWGGETQYF
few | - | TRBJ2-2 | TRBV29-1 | TGCAGCGCGATTACCGGGGAGCTGTTTTTT | CSAITGELFF
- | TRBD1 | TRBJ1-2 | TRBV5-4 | TGTGCCAGCAGCTCAGGGACAGATAAATCTGGCTACACCTTC | CASSSGTDKSGYTF
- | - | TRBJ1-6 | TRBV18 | TGTGCCAGCTCACCCGATGGTTTGTCCTATAATTCACCCCTCCACTTT | CASSPDGLSYNSPLHF
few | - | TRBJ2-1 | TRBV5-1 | TGCGCCAGCAGCTTACTTCTCGGGGGATCGAATGAGCAGTTCTTC | CASSLLLGGSNEQFF
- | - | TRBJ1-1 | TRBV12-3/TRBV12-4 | TGTGCCAGCAGTTTAAGGCCCACGGATTCGACCGTTGAAGCTTTCTTT | CASSLRPTDSTVEAFF
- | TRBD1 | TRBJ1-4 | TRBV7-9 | TGTGCCAGCACCCCAGGGGGCTTTAATGAAAAACGGTTTTTT | CASTPGGFNEKRFF
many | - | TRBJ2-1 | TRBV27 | TGTGCCAGCAGTTTATCGGGGGGCGATGTGGCACTGCTATACAATGAGCAGTTCTTC | CASSLSGGDVALLYNEQFF
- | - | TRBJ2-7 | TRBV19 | TGTGCCAGTAGTATAGATCGGGCCGGGGCCTCCTACGAGCAGTACTTC | CASSIDRAGASYEQYF
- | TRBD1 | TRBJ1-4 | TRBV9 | TGTGCCAGCAGCCCCCCACCGGGACAGCAGCCGGGGGGGGAAAAACTGTTTTTT | CASSPPPGQQPGGEKLFF
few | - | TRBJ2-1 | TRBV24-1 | TGTGCCACCAGTAACGCCGACTCCTACAATGAGCAGTTCTTC | CATSNADSYNEQFF
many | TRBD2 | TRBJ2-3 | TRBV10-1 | TGCGCCAGCAGTGGGCCGGGGGGTCAATCTAGCACAGATACGCAGTATTTT | CASSGPGGQSSTDTQYF
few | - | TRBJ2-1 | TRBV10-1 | TGCGCCAGTAGTGAGTCTACAGGACTCGGTTGGAATGAGCAGTTCTTC | CASSESTGLGWNEQFF
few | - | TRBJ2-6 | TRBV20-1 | TGCAGTGCTAAAGAGACCAGGGGCTCTGGGGCCAACGTCCTGACTTTC | CSAKETRGSGANVLTF
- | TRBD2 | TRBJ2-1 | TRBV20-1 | TGCAGTGCTAGGGATCCGGCTAGCGGGACCTACAATGAGCAGTTCTTC | CSARDPASGTYNEQFF
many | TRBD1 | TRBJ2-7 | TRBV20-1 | TGCAGTGCTTCCGGGACAGGCGCCTACGAGCAGTACTTC | CSASGTGAYEQYF
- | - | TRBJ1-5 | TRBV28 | TGTGCCAGCACCGGGGCCGCCAATCAGCCCCAGCATTTT | CASTGAANQPQHF
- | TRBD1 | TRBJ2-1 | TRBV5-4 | TGTGCCAGCAGCTACGGGACAGAGAAACAGTTCTTC | CASSYGTEKQFF
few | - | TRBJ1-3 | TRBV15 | TGTGCCACCAGCAGAGATCTGGGCAGCACTGGAAACACCATATATTTT | CATSRDLGSTGNTIYF
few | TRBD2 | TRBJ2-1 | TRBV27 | TGTGCCAGCAGTTTAATTAGCGGGGTATACAATGAGCAGTTCTTC | CASSLISGVYNEQFF
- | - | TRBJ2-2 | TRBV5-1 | TGCGCCAGCAGCATACAGGGAGGTCAGAACACCGGGGAGCTGTTTTTT | CASSIQGGQNTGELFF
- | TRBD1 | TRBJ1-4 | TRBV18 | TGTGCCAGCTCACCCCAAGGGGGCCAAGGCGAAAAACTGTTTTTT | CASSPQGGQGEKLFF
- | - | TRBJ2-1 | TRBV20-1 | TGCAGTGCCCCGGAGGGGGGACTGGACTACAATGAGCAGTTCTTC | CSAPEGGLDYNEQFF
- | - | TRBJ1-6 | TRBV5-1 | TGCGCCAGCAGCTTGGGGCCGGTGGGGAATTCACCCCTCCACTTT | CASSLGPVGNSPLHF
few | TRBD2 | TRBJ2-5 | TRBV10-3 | TGTGCCATCAGTGCCAGCGGGAGGACCCAAGAGACCCAGTACTTC | CAISASGRTQETQYF
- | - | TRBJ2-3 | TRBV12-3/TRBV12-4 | TGTGCCAGCACTCTATATGACAGGTCAGGTACGCAGTATTTT | CASTLYDRSGTQYF
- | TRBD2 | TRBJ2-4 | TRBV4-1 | TGCGCCAGCAGCGGGACGGGGGGGCGGATTCAGTACTTC | CASSGTGGRIQYF
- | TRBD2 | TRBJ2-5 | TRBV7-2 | TGTGCCAGCAGCTTACTCGCGGGCGGCGGGGGAGAGACCCAGTACTTC | CASSLLAGGGGETQYF
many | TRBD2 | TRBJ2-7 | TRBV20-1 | TGCAGTGCTGACGTTAGCGGGGAGGGCTACGAGCAGTACTTC | CSADVSGEGYEQYF
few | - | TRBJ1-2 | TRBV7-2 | TGTGCCAGCAGCTTACCTTCCCTAGGGGCAATTGGCTACACCTTC | CASSLPSLGAIGYTF
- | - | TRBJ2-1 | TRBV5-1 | TGCGCCAGCAGCTTGGACTCCCACTCCCACTCCTACAATGAGCAGTTCTTC | CASSLDSHSHSYNEQFF
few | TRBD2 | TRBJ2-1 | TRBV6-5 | TGTGCCAGCAGCCGTCCCTCAAGGCGGGGGGGTTACAATGAGCAGTTCTTC | CASSRPSRRGGYNEQFF
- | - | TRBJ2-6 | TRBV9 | TGTGCCAGCAGCCTACATAACAGGGAGGGGTATGGGGCCAACGTCCTGACTTTC | CASSLHNREGYGANVLTF
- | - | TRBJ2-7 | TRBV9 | TGTGCCAGCAGCCTTCCGTACTTC | CASSLPYF
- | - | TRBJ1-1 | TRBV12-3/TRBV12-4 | TGTGCCAGCAGTTTCAGGAACCTAATGAACACTGAAGCTTTCTTT | CASSFRNLMNTEAFF
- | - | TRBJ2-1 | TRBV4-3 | TGCGCCAGCAGCCAAGATCCAGGGGGACTCTTATCCTACAATGAGCAGTTCTTC | CASSQDPGGLLSYNEQFF
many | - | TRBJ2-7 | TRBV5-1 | TGCGCCAGCAGCTTGGGACAGAAAACCTACGAGCAGTACTTC | CASSLGQKTYEQYF
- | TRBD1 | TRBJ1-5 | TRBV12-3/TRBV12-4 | TGTGCCAGCAGTCCAGACAGGGGTGAGCAGCCCCAGCATTTT | CASSPDRGEQPQHF
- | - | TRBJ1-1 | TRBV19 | TGTGCCAGTAGTTCACCCTTCTGGGGGAGCACTGAAGCTTTCTTT | CASSSPFWGSTEAFF
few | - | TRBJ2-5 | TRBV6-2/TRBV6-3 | TGTGCCAGCAAGTCCCAGAAAGAGACCCAGTACTTC | CASKSQKETQYF
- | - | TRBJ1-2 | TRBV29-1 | TGCAGCGTTGAAAGGGGGGCTGTCGACTATGGCTACACCTTC | CSVERGAVDYGYTF
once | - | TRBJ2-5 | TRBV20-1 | TGCAGTGCTGGAGCGGACTCACCGTCCGGGCAGTACTTC | CSAGADSPSGQYF
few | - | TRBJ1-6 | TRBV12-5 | TGTGCTAGTGGGGGCGGGACAACCAGTTCACCCCTCCACTTT | CASGGGTTSSPLHF
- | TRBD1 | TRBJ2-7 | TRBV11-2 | TGCGCCTGCAGCTTCTCACAGGGGTACGAGCAGTACTTC | CACSFSQGYEQYF
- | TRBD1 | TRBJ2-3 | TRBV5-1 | TGCGCCAGCGCACTGACAGGGGGCCTGGGAGATACGCAGTATTTT | CASALTGGLGDTQYF
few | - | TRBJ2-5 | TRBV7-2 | TGTGCCAGCAGCTTTACTAGCAGCCGCGCCCAGTACTTC | CASSFTSSRAQYF
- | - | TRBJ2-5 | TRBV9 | TGTGCCAGCAGCGTAGAAATCAGGACCCAAGAGACCCAGTACTTC | CASSVEIRTQETQYF
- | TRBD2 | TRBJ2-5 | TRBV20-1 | TGCAGTGCTAGAGATTCAGCGGGAGCGTGGAGTGAGCAGTACTTC | CSARDSAGAWSEQYF
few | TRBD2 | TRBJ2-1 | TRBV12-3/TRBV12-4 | TGTGCCAGCAGTTCGACTAGCGGGGGGTACCCTTACAATGAGCAGTTCTTC | CASSSTSGGYPYNEQFF
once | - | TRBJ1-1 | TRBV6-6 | TGTGCCACCTCCCTCAACAGGCAGCCTGAAGCTTTCTTT | CATSLNRQPEAFF
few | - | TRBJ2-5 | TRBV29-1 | TGCAGCGGAGGGCCGACAGCGGGTGATGAGACCCAGTACTTC | CSGGPTAGDETQYF
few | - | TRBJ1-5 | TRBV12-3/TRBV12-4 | TGTGCCAGCAGACAGGGTGAGACGCAGCCCCAGCATTTT | CASRQGETQPQHF
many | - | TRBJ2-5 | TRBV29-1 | TGCAGCGTTGAAGCGGGCAGGGTGTACCAAGAGACCCAGTACTTC | CSVEAGRVYQETQYF